The 5 T cell receptor beta chains below were found in one sample sequenced in a study of Ad26.COV2.S vaccination and SARS-CoV-2 variants (dated by TCRdb to the early 2020s). To prepare the library, the immunoSEQ multiplex PCR assay was applied. In its TCRdb copy, this immuneACCESS table keeps in-frame sequences only and misses some clones. Where compared with another copy, unresolved V genes explain less than half of these, and the others have no known cause. Recorded for this sample are 350,000 to 400,000 clones; 89% of them occurred a single time. The top ten hold around 1.9% of the sample. This specimen's treatment or condition label, per the study, means: about 20 received Ad26.COV2.S at low or high dose, single or two shots; roughly five received placebo; per-sample allocation not given. Repertoires of vaccine and placebo recipients were sequenced from samples collected on day 63 after the first injection.

This specimen consisted of peripheral blood, obtained in a trial of Ad26.COV2.S vaccine versus placebo. These receptors originate from a person between 18 and 65 years old who received the Ad26.COV2.S COVID-19 vaccine or a placebo.

The chain has TRBV4-1 and TRBJ2-3; tentative D call: TRBD2 (6 bases). Germline V CDR1 and CDR2: MGHRA, YSYEKL. The V gene lost 4 bases and the J gene lost 1 base, with 12 bases spanning the gap. The length of the CDR3 is 15 residues. The CDR3 DNA follows: TGCGCCAGCAGCCCCCGACTAGGCGGCACAGATACGCAGTATTTT. Its translation: CASSPRLGGTDTQYF.

Concerning this clone itself: Within the sample, other DNA sequences also encode this same CDR3. V usage is TRBV28 and J usage is TRBJ2-6; D gene unclear. Per germline, CDR1 MDHEN and CDR2 SYDVKM. The CDR3 loop spans 13 amino acids. The V and J ends lost 3 bases and 3 bases respectively, with 3 bases between them. In nucleotides, the CDR3 is TGTGCCAGCAGTTTTAGTGGGGCCAACGTCCTGACTTTC. Translation gives CASSFSGANVLTF.

Concerning this clone itself: The same CDR3 is also encoded by other DNA sequences in this sample. V gene TRBV3-1 (or the pseudogene TRBV3-2) combines with J gene TRBJ2-7; D gene ambiguous. Germline CDR1 and CDR2: LGHDT and YNNKEL (reference sequence). CDR3 size: 12 residues. Deletions cut 1 base from V and 3 bases from J, with 4 bases between. The DNA for the CDR3 is TGTGCCAGCAGCCAAGGGGGCTACGAGCAGTACTTC. This gives the protein CASSQGGYEQYF.

This rearrangement joins TRBV24-1 to TRBJ2-3, with D uncertain. Germline-derived CDR1 and CDR2 are KGHDR and SFDVKD. The CDR3 spans 12 residues. Trimming took 7 bases from V and 4 from J, leaving 8 bases between them. The CDR3 sequence is CATSGRADTQYF. For the CDR3, the DNA is TGTGCCACCAGCGGTAGAGCAGATACGCAGTATTTT.

V gene TRBV30 combines with J gene TRBJ1-5, with unresolved D. Trimming stripped 0 bases from V and 2 bases from J, with 8 bases between. From germline, CDR1 is GTSNPN and CDR2 SVGIG (reference sequence). The CDR3 totals 14 residues. The CDR3 loop is CAWSVGIRNQPQHF. The CDR3 DNA is TGTGCCTGGAGTGTCGGGATACGCAATCAGCCCCAGCATTTT.